The 22 T cell receptor beta chains in this list originate from one sample, sequenced in a study of CD8 T cells in Susac syndrome. It was with random hexamers that 0.5 to 1 ug RNA was reverse transcribed. TCRdb re-analysed the immunoSEQ multiplex PCR reads in MiXCR, keeping a single row per CDR3 protein. The table lists about 200,000 distinct CDR3 sequences, approximately 94% of them singletons. The sequenced sample consisted of CD4+ T cells from PBMCs. These receptor sequences come from a human donor in good health.

This clonotype was seen just once. The chain couples TRBV24-1 to TRBJ2-2; no clear D gene. This CDR3 comprises 15 residues. CDR1 and CDR2 from the germline V gene are KGHDR and SFDVKD. Deletions cut 0 bases from V and 6 bases from J, with 10 bases between. The CDR3 reads CATSDLSLTAGELFF. CDR3 DNA sequence: TGTGCCACCAGTGATTTGTCGCTCACGGCCGGGGAGCTGTTTTTT.

The chain joins TRBV7-9 to TRBJ1-2; no reliable D call. CDR3 size: 13 residues. The germline V and J ends were trimmed by 3 bases and 6 bases, with 11 bases remaining between them. The germline gives CDR1 SEHNR, CDR2 FQNEAQ (reference sequence). The CDR3 bases are TGTGCCAGCAGCTTCACGGACGTTAATGGCTACACCTTC. Its translation: CASSFTDVNGYTF.

The rearrangement links TRBV14 to TRBJ1-3; D gene uncertain. Germline V gene data show CDR1 as SGHDN and CDR2 as FVKESK. The CDR3 sequence is 16 residues long. The V and J ends lost 1 base and 0 bases respectively, with 10 bases between them. CDR3 bases: TGTGCCAGCAGCCAAGGCGGACGGAGCTCTGGAAACACCATATATTTT. Residues: CASSQGGRSSGNTIYF.

This clonotype came up once. The genes are TRBV28 and TRBJ2-3; no reliable D call. CDR1 MDHEN and CDR2 SYDVKM come from the germline V gene. V lost 5 bases and J 9 bases, leaving 12 bases between the germline ends. This CDR3 spans 12 amino acids. The CDR3 region is CASSQIPHTQYF. DNA of the CDR3: TGTGCCAGCAGTCAGATTCCGCACACGCAGTATTTT.

The genes are TRBV7-9 and TRBJ2-1; D tentatively fits TRBD1 or TRBD2 (6 bases each). V was shortened by 1 base and J by 6 bases, with 10 bases between the two germline ends. Germline V gene data show CDR1 as SEHNR and CDR2 as FQNEAQ (reference sequence). This CDR3 spans 14 amino acids. CDR3 in amino acids: CASSLGGAFNEQFF. CDR3 sequence (DNA): TGTGCCAGCAGCTTAGGGGGGGCGTTCAATGAGCAGTTCTTC.

The chain recombines TRBV2 with TRBJ1-6; possible D gene TRBD1, 5 bases. The germline V gene encodes CDR1 SNHLY and CDR2 FYNNEI. This CDR3 contains 14 residues. Trimming took off 6 bases at V and 7 bases at J, with 13 bases between the two ends. The CDR3 sequence is CASSVAGYNSPLHF. CDR3 coding DNA: TGTGCCAGCAGCGTCGCAGGGTACAATTCACCCCTCCACTTT. The full variable domain, with the rest looked up from reference TRBV2 and TRBJ1-6, is EPEVTQTPSHQVTQMGQEVILRCVPISNHLYFYWYRQILGQKVEFLVSFYNNEISEKSEIFDDQFSVERPDGSNFTLKIRSTKLEDSAMYFCASSVAGYNSPLHFGNGTRLTVT.

The rearrangement uses TRBV5-4 and TRBJ2-2; 8 nucleotides align to TRBD2. The CDR3 totals 18 residues. CDR1 SGHNT and CDR2 YYREEE come from the germline V gene (reference sequence). V shed 3 bases and J 8 bases; nucleotides not matched to a gene: 18. The CDR3 nucleotides read TGTGCCAGCAGCTCCACACCGCTAGCGGGCGGATTCAAAGGGGAGCTGTTTTTT. Amino acid sequence: CASSSTPLAGGFKGELFF.

The chain combines TRBV20-1 with TRBJ2-7; the D is unclear. The CDR3 totals 13 residues. The germline V gene encodes CDR1 DFQATT and CDR2 SNEGSKA (reference sequence). Trimming stripped 6 bases from V and 0 bases from J, with 12 bases between. Written as DNA, the CDR3 is TGCAGTGCCTCTGCGCCCAGCTCCTACGAGCAGTACGTC. Its protein product is CSASAPSSYEQYV.

CDR3: CASSLLWGGYTF. DNA of the CDR3: TGTGCCAGCAGTTTATTGTGGGGCGGCTACACCTTC. The chain links TRBV28 to TRBJ1-2, with a tentative D call TRBD1 (5 bases). Trimming pared 1 base from V and 8 bases from J, leaving 8 bases between. The germline gives CDR1 MDHEN, CDR2 SYDVKM. The CDR3 runs to 12 residues.

This clonotype was seen a handful of times. The V call is TRBV3-1, the J call TRBJ1-1; the D gene is possibly TRBD1 (5 bases). Germline lookup yields CDR1 LGHDT and CDR2 YNNKEL (reference sequence). CDR3 size: 13 residues. V lost 1 base, J lost 3 bases, and 6 bases lay in between. DNA for the CDR3: TGTGCCAGCAGCCAAGGAGGGGACACTGAAGCTTTCTTT. Amino acids: CASSQGGDTEAFF.

This clonotype was observed a single time. The chain recombines TRBV27 with TRBJ2-7; 8 nucleotides align to TRBD1. This CDR3 has 13 residues. Germline lookup yields CDR1 MNHEY and CDR2 SMNVEV (reference sequence). Trimming at V came to 6 bases and at J to 2 bases, leaving 3 bases not matched to a gene. The CDR3 sequence: CASSRTGTYEQYF. The CDR3 DNA is TGTGCCAGCAGCCGGACAGGGACCTACGAGCAGTACTTC.

The chain is built from TRBV7-2 and TRBJ2-2; 12 bases agree with TRBD2. Germline values: CDR1 SGHTA, CDR2 FQGNSA. J gave up 5 bases and V 3 bases, and 4 bases lay outside the gene matches. The CDR3 spans 16 residues. The CDR3 is CASSFGLAGGTGELFF. The CDR3, as DNA: TGTGCCAGCAGCTTCGGGCTAGCGGGGGGGACCGGGGAGCTGTTTTTT.

This clonotype has more than one count but fewer than ten. V usage is TRBV7-2 and J usage is TRBJ2-7; the D gene is possibly TRBD2 (5 bases). The CDR3 length is 14 residues. The germline V gene encodes CDR1 SGHTA and CDR2 FQGNSA. The V and J ends lost 4 bases and 0 bases respectively, with 10 bases between them. DNA for the CDR3: TGTGCCAGCAGCTCGGCTGGGAGCTCCTACGAGCAGTACTTC. Its protein product is CASSSAGSSYEQYF. The full variable domain, completed using reference TRBV7-2 and TRBJ2-7, is GAGVSQSPSNKVTEKGKDVELRCDPISGHTALYWYRQSLGQGLEFLIYFQGNSAPDKSGLPSDRFSAERTGGSVSTLTIQRTQQEDSAVYLCASSSAGSSYEQYFGPGTRLTVT.

The V call is TRBV14, the J call TRBJ2-6; tentative D call: TRBD2 (6 bases). V lost 3 bases, J lost 2 bases, and 17 bases lay in between. Germline CDR1 is SGHDN and CDR2 is FVKESK. This CDR3 comprises 18 residues. The CDR3 reads CASSQTSFGGTGANVLTF. The CDR3 DNA reads as TGTGCCAGCAGCCAGACCTCCTTCGGGGGAACTGGGGCCAACGTCCTGACTTTC.

The chain is built from TRBV9 and TRBJ1-1, with D unclear. The V gene lost 3 bases and the J gene lost 7 bases, with 7 bases spanning the gap. The CDR3 consists of 11 residues. In germline, CDR1 is SGDLS, CDR2 YYNGEE. This CDR3 reads CASSAGNEAFF. The CDR3 DNA follows: TGTGCCAGCAGCGCAGGTAATGAAGCTTTCTTT.

This sequence joins TRBV28 and TRBJ1-4; 9 bases match TRBD1. V lost 6 bases, J lost 8 bases, and 4 bases stayed unmatched. Germline-derived CDR1 and CDR2 are MDHEN and SYDVKM. The CDR3 has 13 amino acids. CDR3 in amino acids: CASRGTGYEKLFF. The CDR3 nucleotides are TGTGCCAGCAGAGGGACAGGGTACGAAAAACTGTTTTTT.

The chain has TRBV4-3 and TRBJ2-5, with D hard to call. Trimming took off 0 bases at V and 2 bases at J, with 13 bases between the two ends. Per the germline V gene, CDR1 is LGHNA and CDR2 is YSLEER. The CDR3 has 16 amino acids. CDR3 sequence (DNA): TGCGCCAGCAGCCAAGACGGAGACCTGAGGCAAGAGACCCAGTACTTC. Translated, it gives CASSQDGDLRQETQYF.

V usage is TRBV4-3 and J usage is TRBJ1-2, with unresolved D. Trimming left V 0 bases short and J 0 bases short, with 8 bases between. The germline V gene has CDR1 LGHNA and CDR2 YSLEER. CDR3 length equals 15 residues. The CDR3 nucleotides read TGCGCCAGCAGCCAAGATCTGAGATCTAACTATGGCTACACCTTC. Its protein is CASSQDLRSNYGYTF.

The chain joins TRBV19 to TRBJ2-3; 7 bases agree with TRBD2. Trimming cost V 5 bases and J 2 bases; bases outside gene matches: 19. From germline, CDR1 is LNHDA and CDR2 SQIVND (reference sequence). This CDR3 comprises 19 residues. The CDR3 spells CASSPMYRIGGTNTDTQYF. Here the CDR3 DNA reads TGTGCCAGTAGTCCGATGTATAGGATCGGGGGGACGAACACAGATACGCAGTATTTT.

The chain recombines TRBV7-8 with TRBJ1-2, with 7 bases identical to TRBD1. The CDR3 sequence is 14 residues long. Germline V gene sequence: CDR1 SGHVS, CDR2 FQNEAQ. Unmatched junction bases numbered 7, after V lost 2 bases and J lost 7 bases. As DNA, the CDR3 is TGTGCCAGCAGCTTAAGGAGAGACAGGGTTGGCTACACCTTC. It encodes CASSLRRDRVGYTF. Based on the CDR3 plus reference TRBV7-8 and TRBJ1-2, the full variable domain is GAGVSQSPRYKVAKRGQDVALRCDPISGHVSLFWYQQALGQGPEFLTYFQNEAQLDKSGLPSDRFFAERPEGSVSTLKIQRTQQEDSAVYLCASSLRRDRVGYTFGSGTRLTVV.

The chain recombines TRBV28 with TRBJ2-6; D is unclear. The ends were cut back, 5 bases at V and 1 base at J, with 9 bases in the middle. CDR1 is MDHEN and CDR2 is SYDVKM in the germline V gene. The CDR3 runs to 15 residues. The CDR3 protein is CASSVQGSGANVLTF. The CDR3 nucleotides are TGTGCCAGCAGTGTACAAGGGTCTGGGGCCAACGTCCTGACTTTC.

The CDR3 region has the DNA TGTGCCAGCAGTACCGGAAGGACTGAAGCTTTCTTT. This encodes CASSTGRTEAFF. The V and J genes are TRBV6-6 and TRBJ1-1; no definite D call. Between the trimmed V and J ends, which lost 5 bases and 5 bases, there was a span of 9 bases. The germline V gene has CDR1 MNHNY and CDR2 SVGAGI (reference sequence). The CDR3 length is 12 residues.